This T cell receptor (beta chain) was observed in a study of blood T cell repertoires in COVID-19. Study as a whole: PBMCs, B-cell-depleted T cells, or T cells provided the cDNA or gDNA that made up the material.

J was trimmed by 4 bases and V by 5 bases; bases with no gene match: 7. Per germline, CDR1 MNHEY and CDR2 SVGAGI. CDR3 size: 14 residues. Original processing notes: Reference gene primers were amplified, and this amplification served to estimate nucleated cell counts. Clones were sequenced by immunoSEQ multiplex PCR, and TCRdb holds only the in-frame ones, with some missing. V, J and clone size were drawn from that table, and D and trimming were deduced from the DNA. The table lists about 260,000 clones, around 90% of them singletons. The chain couples TRBV6-5 to TRBJ2-7; the match to TRBD1 covers 8 bases. This sequence was found in a human donor in a cohort sampled during active COVID-19. Material: peripheral blood. The CDR3 spells CASSMDRVSYEQYF. CDR3 bases: TGTGCCAGCAGTATGGACAGGGTTTCATACGAGCAGTACTTC.